A selection of T cell receptor beta chains follows, all from one sample in a study of shared clonotypes between healthy human individuals. TCRdb keeps only in-frame clones here, not all; method: immunoSEQ multiplex PCR. The profile shows a few million clones, around 93% of them singletons. The sample consisted of naive CD8+ T cells from PBMCs. All receptors derive from a man younger than 30 in good health. Some clones in this sample may be carry-over from other donors' samples. The CDR3 runs from the conserved cysteine through the conserved F or W. Size is omitted from some rows. Given values are once, few, many or a class for expanded clones.

v_call: TRBV30
clone_size: .
cdr3_aa: CALLRGSTEAFF

v_call: TRBV18
clone_size: .
cdr3_aa: CASSPSREMNGYTF

v_call: TRBV9
clone_size: .
cdr3_aa: CASSARREPSFGDTQYF

v_call: TRBV28
clone_size: .
cdr3_aa: CASSPGTGPYNEQFF

v_call: TRBV7-9
clone_size: .
cdr3_aa: CASSLAQSRQPVHTF

v_call: TRBV6-9
clone_size: .
cdr3_aa: CASSYTGTGYNYGYTF

v_call: TRBV9
clone_size: .
cdr3_aa: CASSLIGARGHNEQFF

v_call: TRBV29-1
clone_size: .
cdr3_aa: CSVEHRIYGYTF

v_call: TRBV4-1
clone_size: .
cdr3_aa: CASRDSFRETQYF

v_call: TRBV9
clone_size: .
cdr3_aa: CASRPGPYPSPEQYF

v_call: TRBV15
clone_size: .
cdr3_aa: CATSRDWRQTQYF

v_call: TRBV12-5
clone_size: .
cdr3_aa: CASGLDPGAHTQYF

v_call: TRBV7-8
clone_size: .
cdr3_aa: CASSPMGGYSYEQYF

v_call: TRBV6-1
clone_size: once
cdr3_aa: CASSVDRGLSYEQYF

v_call: TRBV5-5
clone_size: .
cdr3_aa: CASSLATDSSGNTIYF

v_call: TRBV4-1
clone_size: .
cdr3_aa: CASSQGLPTTPWNEQFF

v_call: TRBV10-2
clone_size: .
cdr3_aa: CASSEWAAGVADTQYF

v_call: TRBV15
clone_size: .
cdr3_aa: CATRMTRGGEQYF

v_call: TRBV2
clone_size: .
cdr3_aa: CASSELGQEAFF

v_call: TRBV19
clone_size: .
cdr3_aa: CASSISHTINTGELFF

v_call: TRBV6-5
clone_size: .
cdr3_aa: CASSYSPRQGGHEQYF

v_call: TRBV7-9
clone_size: .
cdr3_aa: CASSLALTRELFF

v_call: TRBV2
clone_size: .
cdr3_aa: CASRGPTSGIHTGELFF

v_call: TRBV10-3
clone_size: few
cdr3_aa: CAISDGGVLPQHF

v_call: TRBV28
clone_size: .
cdr3_aa: CASSSPGQGLFEQYF

v_call: TRBV5-1
clone_size: .
cdr3_aa: CASSLAGQGASYNEQFF

v_call: TRBV27
clone_size: once
cdr3_aa: CASSLPPGSGSFGELFF

v_call: TRBV5-1
clone_size: .
cdr3_aa: CASSLDPGQPYEQYF

v_call: TRBV21-1
clone_size: once
cdr3_aa: CATLRGGSDTQYF

v_call: TRBV28
clone_size: .
cdr3_aa: CASRPRREPWHEQFF

v_call: TRBV5-1
clone_size: .
cdr3_aa: CASFRGEAGSTDTQYF

v_call: TRBV7-9
clone_size: .
cdr3_aa: CASRGGADTQYF

v_call: TRBV7-9
clone_size: .
cdr3_aa: CASSQSYRGDTDTQYF

v_call: TRBV6-5
clone_size: .
cdr3_aa: CASSSSITATGELFF

v_call: TRBV11-1
clone_size: .
cdr3_aa: CASSQGTSGIPYNEQFF

v_call: TRBV18
clone_size: .
cdr3_aa: CASSLRASTDTQYF

v_call: TRBV27
clone_size: .
cdr3_aa: CASSFGPGQGMSEQYF

v_call: TRBV28
clone_size: once
cdr3_aa: CASSLELFSEQFF

v_call: TRBV5-1
clone_size: .
cdr3_aa: CASSPGANTEAFF

v_call: TRBV5-6
clone_size: .
cdr3_aa: CASSLGAFAEQFF

v_call: TRBV5-6
clone_size: .
cdr3_aa: CASSSRGVGLWTEAFF

v_call: TRBV11-2
clone_size: .
cdr3_aa: CASSSPVRDLDTDTQYF

v_call: TRBV27
clone_size: .
cdr3_aa: CASSLSEIQPQHF

v_call: TRBV21-1
clone_size: .
cdr3_aa: CASSTGGGPSGWAYNEQFF

v_call: TRBV28
clone_size: .
cdr3_aa: CASSSDRGHEKLFF

v_call: TRBV30
clone_size: once
cdr3_aa: CAWSDLAGWHNEQFF

v_call: TRBV9
clone_size: .
cdr3_aa: CASSVGSSSSYNEQFF

v_call: TRBV28
clone_size: once
cdr3_aa: CASSFARADRGPGANVLTF

v_call: TRBV19
clone_size: .
cdr3_aa: CASSSVPYEQYF

v_call: TRBV7-7
clone_size: once
cdr3_aa: CASSLVIGAGELFF

v_call: TRBV9
clone_size: .
cdr3_aa: CASSVGYEQFF

v_call: TRBV6-6
clone_size: .
cdr3_aa: CASSTGTEAFF

v_call: TRBV25-1
clone_size: once
cdr3_aa: CASRGRSSYEQYF

v_call: TRBV13
clone_size: .
cdr3_aa: CASSPDRDTYEQYF

v_call: TRBV4-3
clone_size: .
cdr3_aa: CASSQGAGGPFNEQFF